This TCR beta chain was identified during a study of blood T cell repertoires in COVID-19. Original data processing: Cell counts per sample came from amplifying reference gene primers. Sequenced by immunoSEQ multiplex PCR; TCRdb stores in-frame clones only, minus some. From that table come the V and J calls and clone size; the DNA was used to work out D and trimming. This repertoire shows 150,000 to 180,000 clones, 65% to 90% found once; its top ten account for over 8%. The V and J ends lost 5 bases and 3 bases respectively, with 11 bases between them. Germline V gene data show CDR1 as SGHVS and CDR2 as FQNEAQ. The CDR3 has 15 residues.

The TCR comes from a woman aged 45-59 years with acute or convalescent COVID-19. This rearrangement joins TRBV7-8 to TRBJ1-6, with D possibly being TRBD1 (5 bases). The sample taken for sequencing was peripheral blood. CDR3 sequence: CASSRDSYYNSPLHF. CDR3 DNA sequence: TGTGCCAGCAGCCGCGACAGCTACTATAATTCACCCCTCCACTTT. Supplemented by reference TRBV7-8 and TRBJ1-6, the full variable domain reads GAGVSQSPRYKVAKRGQDVALRCDPISGHVSLFWYQQALGQGPEFLTYFQNEAQLDKSGLPSDRFFAERPEGSVSTLKIQRTQQEDSAVYLCASSRDSYYNSPLHFGNGTRLTVT.